The rows below give T cell receptor beta chains drawn from one sample of a study of regulatory T cells in long-lasting Graves disease. Using its own MiXCR run on the multiplex PCR reads, TCRdb lists one record per CDR3 protein. The sample shows about 430,000 distinct CDR3 sequences, 15% of them seen only once. These same data were also listed under a study on T cells in Graves' hyperthyroidism and ophthalmopathy.

The sequencing here drew on peripheral blood mononuclear cells (PBMCs), taken at new diagnosis, from a patient treated with antithyroid drugs. These receptors all come from a woman in her 40s with Graves disease. Both conserved end residues are part of each CDR3. Clone sizes are given selectively: once, few, many, or a class where the clone is expanded.

>.|TRBJ2-7|TRBV9
CASSVDDSSYEQYF
>.|TRBJ2-1|TRBV18
CASSPQAVPANEQFF
>many|TRBJ2-1|TRBV7-2
CASSLAGLAVFEQFF
>many|TRBJ1-6|TRBV27
CASSLSGYGEYSPLHF
>many|TRBJ1-1|TRBV5-6
CASSGETGVAFF
>many|TRBJ2-3|TRBV28
CASTTHWGTDTQYF
>few|TRBJ2-4|TRBV6-1
CASSRTDTLAKNIQYF
>many|TRBJ2-7|TRBV13
CASSLRGREREQYF
>few|TRBJ1-2|TRBV7-8
CASSPVGGAGYGYTF
>.|TRBJ2-1|TRBV2
CARRRGTSGNNEQFF
>many|TRBJ1-1|TRBV7-9
CASSLAGGGDTEAFF
>once|TRBJ2-2|TRBV27
CASSLWPPGLAGVGNTGELFF
>many|TRBJ1-3|TRBV20-1
CSARSAGGVNTIYF
>many|TRBJ2-1|TRBV7-2
CASSLGTTLEQFF
>.|TRBJ2-5|TRBV10-2
CASSEGTEETQYF
>.|TRBJ2-7|TRBV13
CASSPPSGRMYEQYF
>few|TRBJ2-1|TRBV29-1
CSVEVYQMAVLLFF
>few|TRBJ2-2|TRBV12-3/TRBV12-4
CASSLFWGNTGELFF
>many|TRBJ2-1|TRBV2
CASSTSGRVNEQFF
>many|TRBJ1-1|TRBV28
CASSPWGRERAAFF
>few|TRBJ1-3|TRBV6-1
CASSGQGTGNTIYF
>many|TRBJ2-2|TRBV12-3/TRBV12-4
CASSFRRERDTGELFF
>many|TRBJ2-5|TRBV27
CASSFIARETQYF
>many|TRBJ1-2|TRBV12-3/TRBV12-4
CASSFGPNYGYTF
>many|TRBJ2-5|TRBV5-8
CASSLRSGTSEHYQETQYF
>few|TRBJ2-5|TRBV15
CATSRDDWDRGRRETQYF
>many|TRBJ2-3|TRBV20-1
CSANLQGPTTDTQYF
>many|TRBJ1-4|TRBV19
CASSIRAGQGNEKLFF
>many|TRBJ1-3|TRBV28
CASSLWGYFGNTIYF
>few|TRBJ1-2|TRBV4-3
CASSQDLAGPNYGYTF
>many|TRBJ2-1|TRBV7-3
CASSLGNSGYNEQFF
>many|TRBJ2-5|TRBV20-1
CSARLAGDGETQYF
>few|TRBJ2-1|TRBV24-1
CATSRDSSYNEQFF
>many|TRBJ1-2|TRBV6-1
CASRARQGDGYTF
>.|TRBJ2-5|TRBV20-1
CSASGDRDVETQYF
>.|TRBJ2-3|TRBV6-2/TRBV6-3
CASSESYYGGLGDTQYF
>few|TRBJ2-4|TRBV5-1
CARKGVRQRNIQYF
>few|TRBJ2-3|TRBV5-4
CASSSLTQLAQTQYF
>.|TRBJ2-2|TRBV11-2
CASSFTNTGELFF
>many|TRBJ2-1|TRBV28
CASSLEWGAGTGEQFF
>few|TRBJ2-1|TRBV4-1
CASSHRAGTGDEQFF
>many|TRBJ1-2|TRBV28
CASSHRQENYGYTF
>few|TRBJ2-3|TRBV6-2/TRBV6-3
CASSRDSGEEDTQYF
>few|TRBJ2-6|TRBV5-4
CAIPSSGANVLTF
>few|TRBJ2-1|TRBV19
CASSTGTGPYNEQFF
>.|TRBJ2-5|TRBV12-3/TRBV12-4
CASSYGQGAQARRETQYF